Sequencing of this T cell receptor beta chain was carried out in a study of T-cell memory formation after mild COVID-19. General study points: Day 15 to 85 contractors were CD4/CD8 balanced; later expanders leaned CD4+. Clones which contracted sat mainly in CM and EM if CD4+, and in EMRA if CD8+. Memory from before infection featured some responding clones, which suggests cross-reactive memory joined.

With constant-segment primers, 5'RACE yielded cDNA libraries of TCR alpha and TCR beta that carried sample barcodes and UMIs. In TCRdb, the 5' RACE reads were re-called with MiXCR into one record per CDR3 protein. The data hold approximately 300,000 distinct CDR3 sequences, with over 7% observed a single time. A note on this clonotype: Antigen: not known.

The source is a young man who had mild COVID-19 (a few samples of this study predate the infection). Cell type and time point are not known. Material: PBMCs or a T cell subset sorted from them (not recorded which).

CDR3 coding DNA: TGCAGTGCCATCCTCCCGGGTGCAAGTGAAAAACTGTTTTTT. Translated: CSAILPGASEKLFF. The V and J genes are TRBV20-1 and TRBJ1-4; D is undetermined. The germline V gene has CDR1 DFQATT and CDR2 SNEGSKA (reference sequence). CDR3 length: 14 residues. V shed 6 bases and J shed 7 bases, with 18 bases lying between them.